The next 11 T cell receptor beta chains were all read from a single sample in a study of technical replicates of blood from several donors. Some clones are missing from TCRdb's copy, which holds only in-frame ones; the method was immunoSEQ multiplex PCR. The sample lists 50,000 to 65,000 clones, about 90% occurring once. Sequenced sample: PBMCs. These receptors came from a human donor in good health. Some clones in this sample may be carry-over from other donors' samples.

This chain connects TRBV6-5 to TRBJ2-2; 11 bases are a match to TRBD2. The V gene end was trimmed by 6 bases and the J gene end by 4 bases; junction bases not matched to a gene: 4. The germline V gene has CDR1 MNHEY and CDR2 SVGAGI. The CDR3 is 15 amino acids. The CDR3 reads CASRLAGAGTGELFF. CDR3 DNA sequence: TGTGCCAGCAGACTAGCGGGAGCCGGCACCGGGGAGCTGTTTTTT.

In DNA, the CDR3 is TGTGCCTTGCGGACAGGTGGTGGGAATTCACCCCTCCACTTT. Protein product: CALRTGGGNSPLHF. This chain uses TRBV30 with TRBJ1-6, with TRBD1 identical over 7 bases. The CDR3 sequence is 14 residues long. Germline CDR1 reads GTSNPN; CDR2 reads SVGIG (reference sequence). J was trimmed by 7 bases and V by 7 bases; bases with no gene match: 10. Full variable domain (missing parts from reference TRBV30 and TRBJ1-6): SQTIHQWPATLVQPVGSPLSLECTVEGTSNPNLYWYRQAAGRGLQLLFYSVGIGQISSEVPQNLSASRPQDRQFILSSKKLLLSDSGFYLCALRTGGGNSPLHFGNGTRLTVT.

This clone showed up just a few times. This rearrangement joins TRBV4-2 to TRBJ2-2; weak D call: TRBD1 (6 bases). CDR3 length: 14 amino acids. Germline V lookup: CDR1 LGHNA, CDR2 YNFKEQ. Trimming stripped 1 base from V and 8 bases from J, with 11 bases between. This CDR3 is CASSQVGGRGELFF. Written as DNA, the CDR3 is TGTGCCAGCAGCCAAGTTGGGGGCCGAGGGGAGCTGTTTTTT.

The chain joins TRBV5-6 to TRBJ2-3; a possible D gene is TRBD2 (5 bases). Germline V gene data show CDR1 as SGHDT and CDR2 as YYEEEE. This CDR3 is built from 14 residues. V was clipped by 5 bases and J by 5 bases, with 15 bases between them. Here the CDR3 DNA reads TGTGCCAGCAGTTACGGACTGGAGGTAGATACGCAGTATTTT. The encoded protein is CASSYGLEVDTQYF.

The chain employs TRBV9 and TRBJ1-3; 10 bases align to TRBD1. The CDR3 covers 16 residues. After removal of 4 bases from V and 2 bases from J, the junction contained 6 bases not matched to a gene. Germline assignment: CDR1 SGDLS and CDR2 YYNGEE. CDR3 bases: TGTGCCAGCAGCCCAAGACAGGGGGCAACTGGAAACACCATATATTTT. Encoded protein: CASSPRQGATGNTIYF. Filled out from reference TRBV9 and TRBJ1-3, the complete variable domain reads DSGVTQTPKHLITATGQRVTLRCSPRSGDLSVYWYQQSLDQGLQFLIQYYNGEERAKGNILERFSAQQFPDLHSELNLSSLELGDSALYFCASSPRQGATGNTIYFGEGSWLTVV.

The chain is built from TRBV5-1 and TRBJ2-5, with 9 bases lining up with TRBD1. Germline CDR1 is SGHRS and CDR2 is YFSETQ. The J segment lost 4 bases and the V segment lost 4 bases, leaving 8 bases of the junction unmatched. The CDR3 extends over 15 amino acids. The CDR3 sequence is CASSRNTGGGETQYF. CDR3 DNA: TGCGCCAGCAGCCGGAATACAGGGGGCGGAGAGACCCAGTACTTC.

This clone was observed a handful of times. This chain links TRBV11-1 with TRBJ2-3; the D gene is possibly TRBD2 (6 bases). CDR3 length: 16 residues. Looked up from germline, CDR1 is SGHAT and CDR2 is FQDESV (reference sequence). Trimming left V 2 bases short and J 1 base short, with 13 bases between. CDR3 sequence reads: CASSLLEGPRTDTQYF. The CDR3 coding sequence is TGTGCCAGCAGCTTATTGGAGGGGCCACGCACAGATACGCAGTATTTT. Full variable domain (outside the CDR3, taken from reference TRBV11-1 and TRBJ2-3): EAEVAQSPRYKITEKSQAVAFWCDPISGHATLYWYRQILGQGPELLVQFQDESVVDDSQLPKDRFSAERLKGVDSTLKIQPAELGDSAMYLCASSLLEGPRTDTQYFGPGTRLTVL.

The gene calls are TRBV2 and TRBJ2-7, with 7 bases matching TRBD2. The J segment lost 3 bases and the V segment lost 10 bases, leaving 15 bases of the junction unmatched. Germline V lookup: CDR1 SNHLY, CDR2 FYNNEI. The CDR3 runs 15 residues. The CDR3 nucleotides are TGTGCCACCGGGGGGTCCGACCAACTTTTCTACGAGCAGTACTTC. Translated: CATGGSDQLFYEQYF.

In its sample, this clone was seen once. This sequence joins TRBV30 and TRBJ2-5; 8 nucleotides match TRBD1. J gave up 1 base and V 3 bases, and 10 bases lay outside the gene matches. The germline CDR1 and CDR2 sequences are GTSNPN and SVGIG (reference sequence). The CDR3 has 16 residues. The CDR3 DNA sequence: TGTGCCTGGAGGGGAGAAATCGGGACAGGCCAAGAGACCCAGTACTTC. This sequence encodes CAWRGEIGTGQETQYF.

The chain's CDR3 is CASSLTPGLAGSEQYF. In DNA form, the CDR3 reads TGTGCCAGCAGCCTCACCCCGGGACTAGCGGGAAGCGAGCAGTACTTC. This chain connects TRBV7-6 to TRBJ2-7; 13 nucleotides align to TRBD2. The CDR3 contains 16 residues. J gave up 6 bases and V 5 bases, and 10 bases lay outside the gene matches. Germline CDR1 is SGHVS and CDR2 is FNYEAQ.

This chain uses TRBV7-2 with TRBJ2-3, with D unresolved. The CDR3 extends over 15 amino acids. Per the germline V gene, CDR1 is SGHTA and CDR2 is FQGNSA. V gave up 3 bases and J gave up 3 bases, with 13 bases separating them. The CDR3 loop reads CASSFSGSRTDTQYF. CDR3 DNA: TGTGCCAGCAGCTTTTCGGGTAGCCGGACAGATACGCAGTATTTT.